A single sample gave rise to the 28 T cell receptor beta chains below, sequenced in a study of early T cells in non-severe SARS-CoV-2 infection. Each CDR3 protein is one row after TCRdb ran MiXCR on the 5' RACE reads. This table has 65,000 to 95,000 distinct CDR3 sequences, approximately 9.1% appearing once. The sequenced sample consisted of whole blood. These TCRs come from an adult who was a healthcare worker with PCR-confirmed SARS-CoV-2 infection or an uninfected control (not recorded which).

This chain joins TRBV7-9 and TRBJ2-1; D remains ambiguous. Germline CDR1 is SEHNR and CDR2 is FQNEAQ (reference sequence). The CDR3 spans 16 residues. The V and J ends lost 4 bases and 3 bases respectively, with 16 bases between them. The CDR3 DNA sequence: TGTGCCAGCAGCTCGAATGAGGCTCGAAACTACAATGAGCAGTTCTTC. It translates to CASSSNEARNYNEQFF.

This clonotype has more than one count but fewer than ten. This rearrangement joins TRBV5-4 to TRBJ1-2; no clear D gene. The V gene lost 5 bases and the J gene lost 4 bases, with 15 bases spanning the gap. The length of the CDR3 is 14 residues. Germline V gene lookup returns CDR1 SGHNT and CDR2 YYREEE (reference sequence). The CDR3 DNA reads as TGTGCCAGCAGTTACGACCATGGAGGCTATGGCTACACCTTC. Its translation is CASSYDHGGYGYTF.

V gene TRBV27 combines with J gene TRBJ1-5; weak D call: TRBD1 (5 bases). Germline CDR1 is MNHEY and CDR2 is SMNVEV (reference sequence). V lost 3 bases, J lost 12 bases, and 15 bases lay in between. The CDR3 is 13 amino acids. The CDR3 region is CASSFSQRGIQHF. CDR3 DNA sequence: TGTGCCAGCAGTTTCAGTCAGAGGGGAATCCAGCATTTT.

The rearrangement joins TRBV28 to TRBJ2-6, with TRBD1 as a possible D gene (5 bases). Germline CDR1 reads MDHEN; CDR2 reads SYDVKM. V was shortened by 2 bases and J by 0 bases, with 17 bases between the two germline ends. The CDR3 spans 19 residues. CDR3 coding DNA: TGTGCCAGCAGTTTACCCGACAGAATAGTCTCCTCTGGGGCCAACGTCCTGACTTTC. It yields the protein CASSLPDRIVSSGANVLTF.

The CDR3 DNA sequence: TGCGCCAGCAGCCAAGACGATCTGGGACTAGCGGGTTACAATGAGCAGTTCTTC. Its protein product is CASSQDDLGLAGYNEQFF. The chain carries TRBV4-1 and TRBJ2-1; 12 positions match TRBD2. The CDR3 is 18 residues long. J gave up 4 bases and V 0 bases, and 7 bases lay outside the gene matches. Per germline, CDR1 MGHRA and CDR2 YSYEKL.

This clonotype showed up many times. This chain uses TRBV6-1 with TRBJ1-3; D perhaps matches TRBD1 (6 bases). The CDR3 loop spans 15 amino acids. V dropped 6 bases and J dropped 0 bases, with 12 bases sitting between them. Per germline, CDR1 MNHNS and CDR2 SASEGT. The DNA of the CDR3 is TGTGCCAGCAGAATGACAGGACTCTCTGGAAACACCATATATTTT. Amino acid sequence: CASRMTGLSGNTIYF.

The J gene is TRBJ2-2, the V gene TRBV5-1; 9 bases match TRBD2. The V gene end was trimmed by 1 base and the J gene end by 6 bases; junction bases not matched to a gene: 4. CDR3 length: 15 amino acids. Germline assignment: CDR1 SGHRS and CDR2 YFSETQ. The CDR3 loop reads CASSLISGSSGELFF. DNA of the CDR3: TGCGCCAGCAGCTTGATTAGCGGGAGCTCCGGGGAGCTGTTTTTT.

This clonotype was detected ten times or more. The chain couples TRBV7-8 to TRBJ2-1; 7 nucleotides agree with TRBD2. The V and J ends lost 5 bases and 10 bases, in that order; junction bases with no gene match: 8. Looked up from germline, CDR1 is SGHVS and CDR2 is FQNEAQ. The CDR3 consists of 13 residues. CDR3 amino acids: CASSPSRGEEQFF. The CDR3 nucleotides are TGTGCCAGCAGCCCGTCTCGGGGGGAAGAGCAGTTCTTC.

This clonotype appeared many times. The chain links TRBV27 to TRBJ2-3; the match to TRBD2 covers 9 bases. J lost 6 bases, V lost 8 bases, and 15 bases had no gene match. Per germline, CDR1 MNHEY and CDR2 SMNVEV (reference sequence). The CDR3 is made up of 16 amino acids. CDR3 DNA sequence: TGTGCCAGCCTTCCAGGGCTAGCGGGAATTCTTGATACGCAGTATTTT. It encodes CASLPGLAGILDTQYF.

This clonotype came up many times. The CDR3 coding sequence is TGTGCCAGTATACCGGGACTAGCGGGAGAGAGGGCAGAGACCCAGTACTTC. Its translation: CASIPGLAGERAETQYF. The genes are TRBV6-4 and TRBJ2-5; 14 nucleotides line up with TRBD2. With V trimmed by 9 bases and J by 4 bases, 13 bases remained unmatched. CDR1 is MRHNA and CDR2 is SNTAGT in the germline V gene. This CDR3 has 17 residues.

This clonotype was found a few times. The chain recombines TRBV6-4 with TRBJ2-1; 8 positions match TRBD1. Germline V lookup: CDR1 MRHNA, CDR2 SNTAGT. After removal of 9 bases from V and 8 bases from J, the junction contained 12 bases not matched to a gene. CDR3 size: 14 residues. The CDR3 bases are TGTGCCAGTTCAGGCGCAGGGGGCTTGGATGAGCAGTTCTTC. The encoded protein is CASSGAGGLDEQFF.

V is TRBV7-8 and J is TRBJ2-5; D perhaps matches TRBD2 (5 bases). The germline V gene encodes CDR1 SGHVS and CDR2 FQNEAQ. The length of the CDR3 is 14 residues. V gave up 0 bases and J gave up 5 bases, with 10 bases separating them. The CDR3 loop reads CASSLAARGETQYF. The DNA of the CDR3 is TGTGCCAGCAGCTTAGCCGCCCGAGGGGAGACCCAGTACTTC.

The gene calls are TRBV3-1 and TRBJ1-1, with a weak D call TRBD1 (6 bases). Trimming stripped 4 bases from V and 2 bases from J, with 11 bases between. CDR3 length: 14 residues. The germline V gene encodes CDR1 LGHDT and CDR2 YNNKEL (reference sequence). The CDR3 region has the DNA TGTGCCAGCAGCCCCGTGGGGGCCAACACTGAAGCTTTCTTT. Its protein product is CASSPVGANTEAFF.

This clonotype was observed at least ten times. The rearrangement joins TRBV2 to TRBJ2-2; D call uncertain. Germline values: CDR1 SNHLY, CDR2 FYNNEI. Between the trimmed V and J ends, which lost 3 bases and 8 bases, there was a span of 13 bases. The CDR3 is made up of 14 amino acids. CDR3 region: CASSEDQVGGELFF. The CDR3 nucleotides read TGTGCCAGCAGTGAGGATCAGGTCGGGGGGGAGCTGTTTTTT.

This clonotype has a handful of counts. This rearrangement joins TRBV5-1 to TRBJ1-1; D not certain. Trimming shortened V by 0 bases and J by 2 bases, and 8 bases separated the two germline ends. The CDR3 runs to 14 residues. Germline V gene sequence: CDR1 SGHRS, CDR2 YFSETQ. CDR3 region: CASSLEGRNTEAFF. In DNA form, the CDR3 reads TGCGCCAGCAGCTTGGAGGGCAGAAACACTGAAGCTTTCTTT.

There are many counts of this clonotype. The chain carries TRBV20-1 and TRBJ2-3; 7 bases align to TRBD2. The J segment lost 6 bases and the V segment lost 0 bases, leaving 9 bases of the junction unmatched. The CDR3 length is 15 residues. Germline CDR1 reads DFQATT; CDR2 reads SNEGSKA (reference sequence). CDR3 amino acids: CSARDGGRYEDTQYF. DNA for the CDR3: TGCAGTGCTAGAGATGGCGGGAGATACGAGGATACGCAGTATTTT.

This clonotype was detected ten times or more. The CDR3 DNA reads TGTGCCAGCAGCGTCGGGACTAGCGAGAGGCAGTTCTTC. It specifies CASSVGTSERQFF. This chain uses TRBV9 with TRBJ2-1; TRBD2 agrees at 10 bases. J was trimmed by 12 bases and V by 2 bases; bases with no gene match: 5. Germline V gene lookup returns CDR1 SGDLS and CDR2 YYNGEE. This CDR3 comprises 13 residues. Supplemented by reference TRBV9 and TRBJ2-1, the full variable domain reads DSGVTQTPKHLITATGQRVTLRCSPRSGDLSVYWYQQSLDQGLQFLIQYYNGEERAKGNILERFSAQQFPDLHSELNLSSLELGDSALYFCASSVGTSERQFFGPGTRLTVL.

This clonotype was found many times. The chain employs TRBV18 and TRBJ1-2; unclear D gene. V lost 3 bases, J lost 0 bases, and 8 bases lay in between. Germline CDR1 is KGHSH and CDR2 is LQKENI. The CDR3 is made up of 14 amino acids. The CDR3 sequence is CASSPPVANYGYTF. The DNA for the CDR3 is TGTGCCAGCTCACCGCCAGTGGCTAACTATGGCTACACCTTC.

This clonotype was observed a few times. This rearrangement joins TRBV28 to TRBJ2-1; TRBD1 or TRBD2 may be the D gene (5 bases each). This CDR3 spans 15 amino acids. Germline V gene lookup returns CDR1 MDHEN and CDR2 SYDVKM. The V gene lost 2 bases and the J gene lost 7 bases, with 15 bases spanning the gap. CDR3 protein: CASSLRGKGWNEQFF. The CDR3 DNA follows: TGTGCCAGCAGTTTAAGAGGGAAGGGGTGGAATGAGCAGTTCTTC.

This rearrangement joins TRBV28 to TRBJ1-1; 7 bases line up with TRBD1. CDR1 is MDHEN, CDR2 SYDVKM, per germline. This CDR3 has 12 amino acids. V trimming: 4 bases; J trimming: 5 bases; junction bases outside the gene matches: 1. CDR3: CASSSGGTEAFF. CDR3 DNA: TGTGCCAGCAGTTCAGGGGGGACTGAAGCTTTCTTT.

This clonotype was seen repeatedly, ten times or more. V usage is TRBV29-1 and J usage is TRBJ2-5; no clear D. This CDR3 is built from 13 residues. The V gene lost 7 bases and the J gene lost 3 bases, with 15 bases spanning the gap. CDR1 and CDR2 from the germline V gene are SQVTM and ANQGSEA. CDR3 sequence reads: CSALPDGKETQYF. The CDR3 DNA reads TGCAGCGCACTCCCGGACGGAAAAGAGACCCAGTACTTC.

The sample holds a few counts of this clonotype. The chain recombines TRBV3-1 with TRBJ2-5, with 9 bases lining up with TRBD2. J gave up 4 bases and V 2 bases, and 8 bases lay outside the gene matches. Germline lookup yields CDR1 LGHDT and CDR2 YNNKEL (reference sequence). The CDR3 runs to 16 residues. The CDR3 loop reads CASSQTAGGPRETQYF. The CDR3 DNA is TGTGCCAGCAGCCAAACGGCGGGAGGGCCGCGAGAGACCCAGTACTTC.

There are many counts of this clonotype. This chain uses TRBV28 with TRBJ1-4; maybe TRBD1 (5 bases). The CDR3 runs to 14 residues. CDR1 and CDR2 from the germline V gene are MDHEN and SYDVKM. V lost 6 bases and J lost 6, with 14 bases in between. CDR3 sequence (DNA): TGTGCCAGCAGCCTGGTAGGAGGGGATGAAAAACTGTTTTTT. The encoded protein is CASSLVGGDEKLFF.

This clonotype was counted between two and nine times. The chain employs TRBV20-1 and TRBJ2-3; weak D call: TRBD1 (5 bases). This CDR3 is 14 amino acids long. The germline V and J ends were trimmed by 5 bases and 6 bases, with 18 bases remaining between them. Germline loops: CDR1 DFQATT, CDR2 SNEGSKA (reference sequence). The CDR3 spells CSAFPRAPRDTQYF. CDR3 in DNA: TGCAGTGCTTTTCCCAGGGCCCCGCGGGATACGCAGTATTTT.

The chain has TRBV20-1 and TRBJ2-2; TRBD2 matches at 11 bases. The J segment lost 5 bases and the V segment lost 6 bases, leaving 14 bases of the junction unmatched. This CDR3 has 17 amino acids. CDR1 and CDR2 (germline): DFQATT, SNEGSKA (reference sequence). The chain's CDR3 is CSAPSSSSGRPTGELFF. CDR3 bases: TGCAGTGCGCCATCCTCCTCTAGCGGGAGGCCAACCGGGGAGCTGTTTTTT.

This clonotype was recorded only once. It may be a read error: a sequence one base away is much more abundant. This chain links TRBV11-2 with TRBJ2-7; D possibly matches TRBD1 or TRBD2 (6 bases each). This CDR3 has 15 residues. Looked up from germline, CDR1 is SGHAT and CDR2 is FQNNGV. CDR3 DNA sequence: TGTGCCAGCAGCCCTCCGGGGGCGGCCTCCTACGAGCAGAACTTC. It yields the protein CASSPPGAASYEQNF.

In its sample, this clonotype was seen many times. This chain uses TRBV20-1 with TRBJ1-1; 7 bases are a match to TRBD1. Unmatched junction bases numbered 12, after V lost 3 bases and J lost 8 bases. The CDR3 consists of 14 residues. Germline V gene sequence: CDR1 DFQATT, CDR2 SNEGSKA (reference sequence). CDR3 DNA sequence: TGCAGTGCTAGGGACGGGACAGCACGAGGAGAAGCTTTCTTT. This translates into CSARDGTARGEAFF.

This clonotype was seen many times. V gene TRBV7-8 combines with J gene TRBJ2-3, with 8 bases aligning to TRBD2. CDR3 size: 14 residues. Germline V CDR1 and CDR2: SGHVS, FQNEAQ. Unmatched junction bases numbered 4, after V lost 6 bases and J lost 2 bases. The CDR3 loop reads CASSIGLATDTQYF. The DNA for the CDR3 is TGTGCCAGCAGTATCGGACTAGCCACAGATACGCAGTATTTT.